These 14 T cell receptor beta chains came from one sample sequenced in a study of shared clonotypes between healthy human individuals. The table came from immunoSEQ multiplex PCR; TCRdb's copy has only in-frame clones and leaves some out. The repertoire holds under 600,000 clones, 60% to 80% seen once, with under 15% in the top ten. Sequenced material: PBMCs. Receptors were obtained from a woman in her forties in good health. Some clones in this sample may be carry-over from other donors' samples.

V is TRBV7-9 and J is TRBJ2-3; D gene unclear. The CDR3 has 15 amino acids. V was trimmed by 1 base and J by 2 bases, leaving 10 bases between them. Looked up from germline, CDR1 is SEHNR and CDR2 is FQNEAQ (reference sequence). The CDR3 coding sequence is TGTGCCAGCAGCTTAGAGGCCGGTCTCACAGATACGCAGTATTTT. Translation gives CASSLEAGLTDTQYF. Drawing the rest from reference TRBV7-9 and TRBJ2-3, the complete variable domain is DTGVSQNPRHKITKRGQNVTFRCDPISEHNRLYWYRQTLGQGPEFLTYFQNEAQLEKSRLLSDRFSAERPKGSFSTLEIQRTEQGDSAMYLCASSLEAGLTDTQYFGPGTRLTVL.

The chain couples TRBV7-2 to TRBJ2-4; D is perhaps TRBD1 (6 bases). Germline CDR1 reads SGHTA; CDR2 reads FQGNSA. V lost 5 bases to trimming and J lost 2 bases, with 13 bases between them. The CDR3 sequence is 15 residues long. This chain's CDR3 is CASSPRGPSKNIQYF. The CDR3, as DNA: TGTGCCAGCAGCCCCAGGGGCCCCTCCAAAAACATTCAGTACTTC.

Note on this clone: Distinct nucleotide sequences in the sample also encode this CDR3. V gene TRBV7-3 combines with J gene TRBJ1-1, with a possible D match to TRBD1 (5 bases). Germline V gene data show CDR1 as SGHTA and CDR2 as FQGTGA. V lost 4 bases, J lost 3 bases, and 9 bases lay in between. This CDR3 is 13 amino acids long. The CDR3 region has the DNA TGTGCCAGCAGCTCCCAGGGTGACACTGAAGCTTTCTTT. Amino acid sequence: CASSSQGDTEAFF. Variable domain in full (rest from reference TRBV7-3 and TRBJ1-1): GAGVSQTPSNKVTEKGKYVELRCDPISGHTALYWYRQSLGQGPEFLIYFQGTGAADDSGLPNDRFFAVRPEGSVSTLKIQRTERGDSAVYLCASSSQGDTEAFFGQGTRLTVV.

The genes are TRBV28 and TRBJ2-5; D may be TRBD2 (5 bases). The CDR3 sequence is 15 residues long. CDR1 is MDHEN and CDR2 is SYDVKM in the germline V gene. V shed 2 bases and J shed 5 bases, with 15 bases lying between them. CDR3 bases: TGTGCCAGCAGTTTAAGGGAGATAACTGGGGAGACCCAGTACTTC. This gives the protein CASSLREITGETQYF.

V usage is TRBV9 and J usage is TRBJ1-1; D uncertain. The CDR3 is made up of 13 amino acids. Germline-derived CDR1 and CDR2 are SGDLS and YYNGEE. The V gene lost 2 bases and the J gene lost 5 bases, with 10 bases spanning the gap. The CDR3 region has the DNA TGTGCCAGCAGCGTTACCCCGGGGACTGAAGCTTTCTTT. This gives the protein CASSVTPGTEAFF. The whole variable domain, remainder taken from reference TRBV9 and TRBJ1-1, is DSGVTQTPKHLITATGQRVTLRCSPRSGDLSVYWYQQSLDQGLQFLIQYYNGEERAKGNILERFSAQQFPDLHSELNLSSLELGDSALYFCASSVTPGTEAFFGQGTRLTVV.

The chain employs TRBV28 and TRBJ2-1; D tentatively reads TRBD1 or TRBD2 (5 bases each). CDR1 is MDHEN, CDR2 SYDVKM, per germline. V lost 2 bases and J 9 bases, leaving 20 bases between the germline ends. The CDR3 is 16 residues long. CDR3 amino acids: CASSLRGGTRAGEQFF. CDR3 nucleotide sequence: TGTGCCAGCAGTTTACGGGGCGGCACTAGGGCAGGTGAGCAGTTCTTC.

The genes are TRBV4-3 and TRBJ2-7; maybe TRBD2 (6 bases). CDR1 is LGHNA and CDR2 is YSLEER in the germline V gene. There are 14 residues in the CDR3. V was pared by 4 bases and J by 2 bases, with 12 bases between. CDR3 amino acids: CASSRETGAYEQYF. CDR3 nucleotides: TGCGCCAGCAGCCGGGAGACGGGAGCCTACGAGCAGTACTTC.

The rearrangement links TRBV19 to TRBJ2-7; TRBD2 might be the D (6 bases). Trimming removed 5 bases from V and 3 bases from J, with 8 bases in between. CDR3 length: 12 amino acids. Germline V lookup: CDR1 LNHDA, CDR2 SQIVND (reference sequence). CDR3 region: CASSATSYEQYF. CDR3 sequence (DNA): TGTGCCAGTAGTGCGACTAGCTACGAGCAGTACTTC.

The rearrangement joins TRBV7-2 to TRBJ2-5, with a possible D match to TRBD1 (6 bases). The CDR3 extends over 15 amino acids. Per germline, CDR1 SGHTA and CDR2 FQGNSA. The V end was cut by 5 bases, the J end by 2 bases, with 15 bases between. The CDR3 DNA follows: TGTGCCAGCAGCCCCATCAGAGGGGGACAAGAGACCCAGTACTTC. Its protein is CASSPIRGGQETQYF.

This clone was seen a few times. The chain links TRBV11-3 to TRBJ2-7; 9 nucleotides align to TRBD2. V was clipped by 8 bases and J by 6 bases; unmatched bases: 8. Germline loops: CDR1 SGHNT, CDR2 YENEEA. This CDR3 has 13 amino acids. CDR3 bases: TGTGCCAGCGGCGGGAGGGCCATCAGCGAGCAGTACTTC. This codes for CASGGRAISEQYF.

V usage is TRBV27 and J usage is TRBJ2-3, with 12 positions matching TRBD2. V lost 7 bases to trimming and J lost 7 bases; unmatched junction nucleotides: 6. This CDR3 has 14 amino acids. Germline CDR1 and CDR2: MNHEY and SMNVEV (reference sequence). CDR3: CASKTTSGSYTQYF. For the CDR3, the DNA is TGTGCCAGCAAGACGACTAGCGGGAGTTATACGCAGTATTTT.

The chain recombines TRBV30 with TRBJ1-5; 8 nucleotides align to TRBD1. The V gene end was trimmed by 1 base and the J gene end by 9 bases; junction bases not matched to a gene: 5. Looked up from germline, CDR1 is GTSNPN and CDR2 is SVGIG (reference sequence). The CDR3 is 13 amino acids. The CDR3 is CAWSGTGKGPQHF. DNA of the CDR3: TGTGCCTGGAGTGGGACAGGGAAGGGGCCCCAGCATTTT.

This rearrangement joins TRBV7-2 to TRBJ1-4, with TRBD1 identical over 10 bases. The CDR3 sequence is 14 residues long. Germline lookup yields CDR1 SGHTA and CDR2 FQGNSA. Germline trimming cut 5 bases from V and 7 bases from J; bases unmatched to any gene: 4. The CDR3 sequence: CASSQTGGREKLFF. CDR3 sequence (DNA): TGTGCCAGCAGCCAGACAGGGGGCCGTGAAAAACTGTTTTTT.

For the CDR3, the DNA is TGTGCCAGCAGCTTAGCGCATGCGACTAGCGGGACCTATGAGCAGTTCTTC. Its protein product is CASSLAHATSGTYEQFF. The chain carries TRBV7-8 and TRBJ2-1, with 11 bases matching TRBD2. Germline V gene lookup returns CDR1 SGHVS and CDR2 FQNEAQ. Trimming removed 0 bases from V and 8 bases from J; junction bases left unmatched: 9. The CDR3 is 17 residues long. Filled out from reference TRBV7-8 and TRBJ2-1, the complete variable domain reads GAGVSQSPRYKVAKRGQDVALRCDPISGHVSLFWYQQALGQGPEFLTYFQNEAQLDKSGLPSDRFFAERPEGSVSTLKIQRTQQEDSAVYLCASSLAHATSGTYEQFFGPGTRLTVL.